These 31 T cell receptor beta chains were sequenced from one sample in a study of blood T cell repertoires in COVID-19. Only in-frame clones appear in the TCRdb table, and some are missing; sequencing was by immunoSEQ multiplex PCR. This sample yields about 220,000 clones, of which roughly nine tenths are seen a single time; over 3% belongs to the top ten. The sequenced material came from PBMCs or T cells enriched from blood (not recorded which). The receptors were sampled from a woman aged 18-30 years in a cohort exposed to, infected with or recovered from COVID-19 (not recorded which).

This clone was observed a single time. This rearrangement joins TRBV18 to TRBJ1-1; D is unresolved. V shed 3 bases and J shed 5 bases, with 13 bases lying between them. The CDR3 is 14 residues long. Germline V gives CDR1 KGHSH, CDR2 LQKENI. The CDR3, as DNA: TGTGCCAGCTCACCGAATCCCTCACAAACTGAAGCTTTCTTT. This translates into CASSPNPSQTEAFF.

This clone was counted between two and nine times. In DNA form, the CDR3 reads TGTGCCACCAGTGATACCTCGCAGGGGGGATTCACTTACACCGGGGAGCTGTTTTTT. Its protein is CATSDTSQGGFTYTGELFF. The chain couples TRBV24-1 to TRBJ2-2, with D possibly being TRBD1 (7 bases). The CDR3 has 19 amino acids. Germline values: CDR1 KGHDR, CDR2 SFDVKD. Trimming left V 3 bases short and J 3 bases short, with 22 bases between.

The chain has TRBV29-1 and TRBJ2-3, with D possibly TRBD2 on 5 matching bases. The germline V and J ends were trimmed by 5 bases and 4 bases, with 10 bases remaining between them. The CDR3 has 12 residues. The germline V gene encodes CDR1 SQVTM and CDR2 ANQGSEA. The CDR3: CSVMEAADTQYF. CDR3 DNA: TGCAGCGTTATGGAGGCGGCAGATACGCAGTATTTT.

A note on this clone: This sample also contains other DNA sequences that code for the same CDR3. The gene calls are TRBV5-1 and TRBJ2-5; tentative D call: TRBD1 (5 bases). Germline-derived CDR1 and CDR2 are SGHRS and YFSETQ. Trimming took off 3 bases at V and 3 bases at J, with 9 bases between the two ends. The CDR3 consists of 13 residues. The CDR3 is CASSSTVEETQYF. The CDR3 nucleotides are TGCGCCAGCAGCTCGACAGTAGAAGAGACCCAGTACTTC.

The CDR3 DNA follows: TGTGCCAGCAGCTTAGGAGGCACGGGACAGCTGAACACTGAAGCTTTCTTT. The encoded protein is CASSLGGTGQLNTEAFF. The V gene is TRBV7-9, the J gene TRBJ1-1; 7 bases are shared with TRBD1. Germline CDR1 is SEHNR and CDR2 is FQNEAQ (reference sequence). This CDR3 spans 17 amino acids. With 1 base clipped from V and 0 bases from J, the junction kept 8 bases outside the gene matches. The full variable domain, in which reference TRBV7-9 and TRBJ1-1 provide the parts outside the CDR3, is DTGVSQNPRHKITKRGQNVTFRCDPISEHNRLYWYRQTLGQGPEFLTYFQNEAQLEKSRLLSDRFSAERPKGSFSTLEIQRTEQGDSAMYLCASSLGGTGQLNTEAFFGQGTRLTVV.

The chain has TRBV7-9 and TRBJ2-5; D perhaps matches TRBD2 (6 bases). The CDR3 contains 14 residues. V lost 5 bases to trimming and J lost 4 bases, with 14 bases between them. The V gene's germline CDR1 is SEHNR and CDR2 FQNEAQ (reference sequence). CDR3 sequence: CASSRERERETQYF. In DNA form, the CDR3 reads TGTGCCAGCAGCAGAGAACGGGAGAGAGAGACCCAGTACTTC.

The V gene is TRBV7-2, the J gene TRBJ2-5, with D tentatively TRBD1 (6 bases). CDR1 and CDR2 (germline): SGHTA, FQGNSA. CDR3 size: 14 residues. Trimming left V 5 bases short and J 5 bases short, with 15 bases between. Written as DNA, the CDR3 is TGTGCCAGCAGCCCGACGACAGGCTTGGAGACCCAGTACTTC. This encodes CASSPTTGLETQYF.

Worth noting for this clone: One end of the junction fails to match germline, which may point to a read error. J is TRBJ2-1 and V is TRBV12-3 or TRBV12-4; a possible D gene is TRBD1 (5 bases). CDR3 length: 12 residues. CDR3 sequence: CASRSQDNEQFF. The CDR3, as DNA: TGTGCCAGCAGGTCACAGGACAACGAGCAGTTCTTC.

The V call is TRBV6-5, the J call TRBJ1-2; TRBD1 agrees at 9 bases. After removal of 4 bases from V and 8 bases from J, the junction contained 14 bases not matched to a gene. Germline V gives CDR1 MNHEY, CDR2 SVGAGI. This CDR3 contains 16 residues. CDR3 bases: TGTGCCAGCAGTTCGACTCGGCGGGACAGGGTGAACGGCTACACCTTC. This sequence encodes CASSSTRRDRVNGYTF.

The chain joins TRBV7-6 to TRBJ2-7; possible D gene TRBD2, 6 bases. Germline loops: CDR1 SGHVS, CDR2 FNYEAQ. V lost 4 bases to trimming and J lost 2 bases, with 12 bases between them. CDR3 length: 14 amino acids. CDR3 coding DNA: TGTGCCAGCAGCTCCGGAGGGACGGCCTACGAGCAGTACTTC. It codes for CASSSGGTAYEQYF.

J is TRBJ2-2 and V is TRBV30; D perhaps matches TRBD1 (5 bases). The V end lost 0 bases, the J end lost 3 bases, and 20 bases lay between the germline ends. Germline V gene lookup returns CDR1 GTSNPN and CDR2 SVGIG (reference sequence). The CDR3 totals 18 residues. The CDR3 coding sequence is TGTGCCTGGAGTGTCCCTAGGTCCTCCGACAGTTACACCGGGGAGCTGTTTTTT. It codes for CAWSVPRSSDSYTGELFF.

This clone was observed a single time. J is TRBJ1-6 and V is TRBV27, with no clear D. CDR1 is MNHEY and CDR2 is SMNVEV in the germline V gene (reference sequence). This CDR3 has 14 amino acids. V dropped 3 bases and J dropped 9 bases, with 12 bases sitting between them. CDR3 in amino acids: CASSFPGVASPLHF. Written as DNA, the CDR3 is TGTGCCAGCAGTTTTCCCGGGGTTGCTTCACCCCTCCACTTT.

The gene calls are TRBV5-1 and TRBJ2-2, with D uncertain. V shed 5 bases and J shed 0 bases, with 8 bases lying between them. Germline V CDR1 and CDR2: SGHRS, YFSETQ. CDR3 size: 14 residues. The DNA for the CDR3 is TGCGCCAGCAGTTCGACTTCGAACACCGGGGAGCTGTTTTTT. It codes for CASSSTSNTGELFF.

The CDR3 sequence is CASTPTGAGQPQHF. The CDR3 region has the DNA TGTGCCAGTACCCCGACAGGGGCTGGGCAGCCCCAGCATTTT. The chain carries TRBV19 and TRBJ1-5; 8 bases are shared with TRBD1. This CDR3 has 14 amino acids. V trimming: 7 bases; J trimming: 7 bases; junction bases outside the gene matches: 9. Per germline, CDR1 LNHDA and CDR2 SQIVND (reference sequence).

This clone was picked up one time. The chain is built from TRBV18 and TRBJ2-1, with 12 bases that match TRBD2. Germline CDR1 is KGHSH and CDR2 is LQKENI. J was trimmed by 8 bases and V by 3 bases; bases with no gene match: 5. This CDR3 region has 15 residues. The CDR3 DNA is TGTGCCAGCTCACCCGGACTAGCGGGATTGGATGAGCAGTTCTTC. Its translation is CASSPGLAGLDEQFF. Drawing the rest from reference TRBV18 and TRBJ2-1, the complete variable domain is NAGVMQNPRHLVRRRGQEARLRCSPMKGHSHVYWYRQLPEEGLKFMVYLQKENIIDESGMPKERFSAEFPKEGPSILRIQQVVRGDSAAYFCASSPGLAGLDEQFFGPGTRLTVL.

This chain joins TRBV24-1 and TRBJ1-2; maybe TRBD1 (5 bases). Germline values: CDR1 KGHDR, CDR2 SFDVKD. This CDR3 spans 13 amino acids. Between the trimmed V and J ends, which lost 4 bases and 4 bases, there was a span of 9 bases. The CDR3 sequence: CATSDDSIYGYTF. CDR3 coding DNA: TGTGCCACCAGTGACGACAGCATCTATGGCTACACCTTC.

The gene calls are TRBV28 and TRBJ2-3; 10 bases map to TRBD2. CDR1 is MDHEN, CDR2 SYDVKM, per germline. This CDR3 is 17 amino acids long. V dropped 6 bases and J dropped 5; count of bases not matched to a gene: 14. Here the CDR3 DNA reads TGTGCCAGCAGCCTGGAGGCTAGCGGGGGTCGGGGAGATACGCAGTATTTT. This gives the protein CASSLEASGGRGDTQYF.

DNA of the CDR3: TGTGCCAGCAGTTTCACGGGAACGAACACTGAAGCTTTCTTT. Amino acid sequence: CASSFTGTNTEAFF. The gene calls are TRBV27 and TRBJ1-1; no firm D call. The germline gives CDR1 MNHEY, CDR2 SMNVEV (reference sequence). The CDR3 extends over 14 amino acids. The V end was cut by 3 bases, the J end by 1 base, with 9 bases between.

V and J are TRBV18 and TRBJ2-2, with TRBD2 as a possible D gene (6 bases). Per the germline V gene, CDR1 is KGHSH and CDR2 is LQKENI. The CDR3 has 18 amino acids. The ends were cut back, 1 base at V and 1 base at J, with 16 bases in the middle. Here the CDR3 DNA reads TGTGCCAGCTCACCACTGCTCAGAGCGGAGGGGAACACCGGGGAGCTGTTTTTT. Translated: CASSPLLRAEGNTGELFF.

The chain is built from TRBV11-2 and TRBJ2-5; D ambiguous. Germline V lookup: CDR1 SGHAT, CDR2 FQNNGV. The CDR3 runs 16 residues. The germline V and J ends were trimmed by 5 bases and 2 bases, with 18 bases remaining between them. The CDR3 region is CASSPGWLPEQETQYF. The CDR3 DNA follows: TGTGCCAGCAGCCCCGGATGGCTCCCGGAGCAAGAGACCCAGTACTTC.

The chain has TRBV9 and TRBJ2-7; TRBD1 matches at 7 bases. There are 15 residues in the CDR3. V dropped 0 bases and J dropped 6; count of bases not matched to a gene: 9. Germline CDR1 reads SGDLS; CDR2 reads YYNGEE. In nucleotides, the CDR3 is TGTGCCAGCAGCGTAGAGGGGGCAGGGGCTGGCGAGCAGTACTTC. Encoded protein: CASSVEGAGAGEQYF.

The CDR3 protein is CASSGDRGWGGYTF. The CDR3 DNA reads TGTGCCAGCAGCGGGGACAGGGGATGGGGTGGCTACACCTTC. The rearrangement links TRBV27 to TRBJ1-2; 10 positions match TRBD1. With V trimmed by 6 bases and J by 7 bases, 8 bases remained unmatched. Germline V gene sequence: CDR1 MNHEY, CDR2 SMNVEV (reference sequence). The CDR3 totals 14 residues.

V is TRBV5-6 and J is TRBJ2-7; 7 bases line up with TRBD2. The V and J ends lost 4 bases and 3 bases, in that order; junction bases with no gene match: 19. The CDR3 has 18 residues. Germline CDR1 reads SGHDT; CDR2 reads YYEEEE. The CDR3 DNA sequence: TGTGCCAGCAGCGGGGGGGAAAGTAGTCCCAGGGATCTCTACGAGCAGTACTTC. It specifies CASSGGESSPRDLYEQYF.

DNA for the CDR3: TGTGCCAGCATCGGACAGATTTACAATGAGCAGTTCTTC. This gives the protein CASIGQIYNEQFF. The chain is built from TRBV25-1 and TRBJ2-1; D is perhaps TRBD1 (6 bases). The V gene lost 7 bases and the J gene lost 4 bases, with 11 bases spanning the gap. The CDR3 covers 13 residues. Looked up from germline, CDR1 is MGHDK and CDR2 is SYGVNS.

The chain has TRBV13 and TRBJ2-3; TRBD1 agrees at 11 bases. CDR1 is PRHDT and CDR2 is FYEKMQ in the germline V gene (reference sequence). This CDR3 contains 15 residues. The junction had 7 bases not matched to a gene; V was cut back by 5 bases and J by 6 bases. The CDR3 DNA is TGTGCCAGCAGCACCGGACAGGGGGCGGGTGATACGCAGTATTTT. This sequence encodes CASSTGQGAGDTQYF.

The chain links TRBV5-1 to TRBJ2-1; 7 nucleotides line up with TRBD2. The CDR3 loop spans 15 amino acids. The trim removed 4 bases at V and 4 bases at J, leaving 8 bases unmatched. CDR1 and CDR2 (germline): SGHRS, YFSETQ. The CDR3 DNA reads as TGCGCCAGCAGCCCCGGCGGGGGAATGTACAATGAGCAGTTCTTC. As protein: CASSPGGGMYNEQFF. Combining the CDR3 with reference TRBV5-1 and TRBJ2-1 gives the whole variable domain KAGVTQTPRYLIKTRGQQVTLSCSPISGHRSVSWYQQTPGQGLQFLFEYFSETQRNKGNFPGRFSGRQFSNSRSEMNVSTLELGDSALYLCASSPGGGMYNEQFFGPGTRLTVL.

The chain carries TRBV7-9 and TRBJ2-3; tentatively, D is TRBD2 (6 bases). Germline V gene lookup returns CDR1 SEHNR and CDR2 FQNEAQ (reference sequence). CDR3 length: 15 residues. V was cut by 4 bases and J by 5 bases, with 16 bases left in between. CDR3 region: CASSWDSGTGDTQYF. The CDR3 DNA is TGTGCCAGCAGCTGGGATAGCGGCACGGGAGATACGCAGTATTTT. Variable domain in full (rest from reference TRBV7-9 and TRBJ2-3): DTGVSQNPRHKITKRGQNVTFRCDPISEHNRLYWYRQTLGQGPEFLTYFQNEAQLEKSRLLSDRFSAERPKGSFSTLEIQRTEQGDSAMYLCASSWDSGTGDTQYFGPGTRLTVL.

The V and J genes are TRBV9 and TRBJ1-2, with unresolved D. This CDR3 is built from 13 residues. CDR1 SGDLS and CDR2 YYNGEE come from the germline V gene. V was trimmed by 3 bases and J by 4 bases, leaving 10 bases between them. This chain's CDR3 is CASSAGNLYGYTF. The CDR3 nucleotides are TGTGCCAGCAGCGCCGGGAACCTCTATGGCTACACCTTC.

The V call is TRBV7-9, the J call TRBJ2-7; D remains ambiguous. This CDR3 is 11 amino acids long. Germline lookup yields CDR1 SEHNR and CDR2 FQNEAQ (reference sequence). Trimming shortened V by 5 bases and J by 1 base, and 3 bases separated the two germline ends. The CDR3 bases are TGTGCCAGCAGCGCGTCCTACGAGCAGTACTTC. Amino acid sequence: CASSASYEQYF.

The chain joins TRBV5-8 to TRBJ2-5; 7 bases line up with TRBD2. There are 15 residues in the CDR3. Losses at the gene ends were 2 bases for V and 0 bases for J; bases not matched to a gene: 4. Germline V lookup: CDR1 SGHTS, CDR2 YDEGEE. Here the CDR3 DNA reads TGTGCCAGCAGCTTTAGCGGGTGGTACCAAGAGACCCAGTACTTC. Translating it yields CASSFSGWYQETQYF.

The genes are TRBV7-9 and TRBJ2-1, with 9 bases matching TRBD1. Germline V gene data show CDR1 as SEHNR and CDR2 as FQNEAQ (reference sequence). The CDR3 is 17 amino acids. The V segment lost 4 bases and the J segment 2 bases; nucleotides outside the gene matches: 9. The CDR3 bases are TGTGCCAGCAGCTCCGGCGGGACAGGGAGCCCCTACAATGAGCAGTTCTTC. This encodes CASSSGGTGSPYNEQFF.